What follows is one TCR beta chain and its context. The data derive from a study of preoperative IRX-2 immunotherapy in early breast cancer. This CDR3 has 13 amino acids. Germline lookup yields CDR1 LGHNT and CDR2 FRNRAP. V was clipped by 1 base and J by 14 bases, with 12 bases between them. Treatment: preoperative locoregional IRX-2 cytokine immunotherapy. Patients received preoperative, locoregional IRX-2 cytokine immunotherapy in a phase Ib study. Clones were sequenced by immunoSEQ multiplex PCR, and TCRdb holds only the in-frame ones, with some missing. This table has roughly 42,000 clones, approximately 80% appearing once.

The sequence was obtained from a human donor with breast cancer. The chain combines TRBV12-5 with TRBJ1-6; D unresolved. The source material was tumor tissue, sampled after IRX-2 immunotherapy. CDR3 sequence (DNA): TGTGCTAGTGGTTTGGATCGGAGTTTGGCCCTCCACTTT. Its translation: CASGLDRSLALHF.